The source of this TCR beta chain is a study of blood T cell repertoires in COVID-19. Study information: Italy, Spain and the United States were the sources of the convalescent and acute COVID-19 samples. PBMCs, B-cell-depleted T cells, or T cells provided the cDNA or gDNA that made up the material.

The CDR3 sequence is 17 residues long. In germline, CDR1 is LNHDA, CDR2 SQIVND (reference sequence). V lost 5 bases and J lost 3, with 20 bases in between. Per the study methods: Cell counts per sample came from amplifying reference gene primers. Using immunoSEQ multiplex PCR, the repertoire was profiled, and TCRdb retains in-frame clones only, with some absent. V and J calls and clone size are those listed in that table; D and trimming were worked out from the DNA. In the table there are fewer than 350,000 clones, around 81% of which are singletons. The V and J genes are TRBV19 and TRBJ1-5; possibly TRBD1 for D (6 bases). This sequence was found in a woman aged 55-70 years with active or convalescent COVID-19. The material sequenced was peripheral blood. The DNA of the CDR3 is TGTGCCAGTAGTCAAACAGGGAGAGTCTTCCTCAATCAGCCCCAGCATTTT. It yields the protein CASSQTGRVFLNQPQHF.